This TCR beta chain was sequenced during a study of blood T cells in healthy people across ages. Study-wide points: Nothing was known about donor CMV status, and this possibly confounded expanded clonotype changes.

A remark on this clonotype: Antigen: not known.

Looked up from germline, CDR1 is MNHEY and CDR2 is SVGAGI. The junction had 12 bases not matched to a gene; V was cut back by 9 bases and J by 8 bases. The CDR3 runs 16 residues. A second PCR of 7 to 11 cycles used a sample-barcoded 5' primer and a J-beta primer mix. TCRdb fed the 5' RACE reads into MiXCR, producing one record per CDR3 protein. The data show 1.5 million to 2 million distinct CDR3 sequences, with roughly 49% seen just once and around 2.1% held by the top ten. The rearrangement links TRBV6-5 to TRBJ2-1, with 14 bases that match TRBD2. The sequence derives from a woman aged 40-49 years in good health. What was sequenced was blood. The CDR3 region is CARSFRLAGGVDEQFF. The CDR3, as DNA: TGTGCCAGAAGCTTTCGACTAGCGGGGGGGGTCGATGAGCAGTTCTTC.